A selection of T cell receptor beta chains follows, all from one sample in a study of blood T cells in healthy people across ages. From the 5' RACE reads, TCRdb called clonotypes with MiXCR, one entry per CDR3 protein. The sample carries some 1.8 million distinct CDR3 sequences, around 40% recorded once. Material for sequencing was blood. Receptors were obtained from a human donor in good health. Each CDR3 is given with its conserved first and last residue. The D gene is left open where the match is weak. The size entry is marked missing in some rows and otherwise reads once, few, many or a size class.

V	J	size	D	DNA	CDR3
TRBV7-2	TRBJ2-5	.	TRBD2	TGTGCCAGCAGCCCGGGGGGGTGGGGGGACCAAGAGACCCAGTACTTC	CASSPGGWGDQETQYF
TRBV9	TRBJ2-2	few	.	TGTGCCAGCAGCGTAGAAGGGTCGGACACCGGGGAGCTGTTTTTT	CASSVEGSDTGELFF
TRBV4-3	TRBJ2-2	few	.	TGCGCCAGCAGCCCGAGGACAGCCGGATCCGGGGAGCTGTTTTTT	CASSPRTAGSGELFF
TRBV5-5	TRBJ2-1	.	TRBD2	TGTGCCAGCAGCTTACTCCCCCCTAGCGGGGGTAACAATGAGCAGTTCTTC	CASSLLPPSGGNNEQFF
TRBV13	TRBJ1-4	.	.	TGTGCCAGCAGCTTACGAACAGAAAATGAAAAACTGTTTTTT	CASSLRTENEKLFF
TRBV9	TRBJ1-5	.	.	TGTGCCAGCAGCTTGGGGGAGGGGAGGGACAATCAGCCCCAGCATTTT	CASSLGEGRDNQPQHF
TRBV2	TRBJ2-1	.	TRBD2	TGTGCCAGGGTAGCGGGGAGCTCCTACAATGAGCAGTTCTTC	CARVAGSSYNEQFF
TRBV29-1	TRBJ1-1	.	TRBD1	TGCAGCGTGGGACAGGCTGAAGCTTTCTTT	CSVGQAEAFF
TRBV7-9	TRBJ2-3	few	.	TGTGCCAGCAGGCCTGGGTTCTCAACAGATACGCAGTATTTT	CASRPGFSTDTQYF
TRBV4-2	TRBJ1-1	once	.	TGTGCCAGCAGCCCGCACCTCTTATCCGGCATGAACACTGAAGCTTTCTTT	CASSPHLLSGMNTEAFF
TRBV29-1	TRBJ2-3	.	.	TGCAGCGTTGAGCAGGGGCAGTCGCAGTATTTT	CSVEQGQSQYF
TRBV4-1	TRBJ1-2	.	.	TGCGCCTGCAGCCAAGAACCAGACTATGGCTACACCTTC	CACSQEPDYGYTF
TRBV11-1	TRBJ1-1	.	.	TGTGCCAGCAGAAAGATCGGGGGAGGCACTGAAGCTTTCTTT	CASRKIGGGTEAFF
TRBV7-2	TRBJ1-2	few	.	TGTGCCAGCAGCTTAAAAAACCTTGGGAACAGCTACACCTTC	CASSLKNLGNSYTF
TRBV7-6	TRBJ2-5	.	.	TGTGCCAGCAGCTTGAGTGCAGGTCCTTACGGGCAGTACTTC	CASSLSAGPYGQYF
TRBV11-2	TRBJ2-2	once	.	TGTGCCAGCAGCTTAGATAGTGGCAGGGAAAACACCGGGGAGCTGTTTTTT	CASSLDSGRENTGELFF
TRBV24-1	TRBJ2-5	.	.	TGTGCCACCAGTGATTTGCGAGGCGGCAGCCAAGAGACCCAGTACTTC	CATSDLRGGSQETQYF
TRBV7-8	TRBJ2-3	few	.	TGTGCCAGCAGCCCCGGTTGGCCTTCAGATACGCAGTATTTT	CASSPGWPSDTQYF
TRBV6-2/TRBV6-3	TRBJ2-1	.	TRBD2	TGTGCCAGCATTGGACTAGCGGGGGGACCATACAATGAGCAGTTCTTC	CASIGLAGGPYNEQFF
TRBV9	TRBJ2-7	few	TRBD2	TGTGCCAGCAGCCCAGAGGGGAGGACTAGCGGGCTTGCGGACACGTCCTACGAGCAGTACTTC	CASSPEGRTSGLADTSYEQYF
TRBV29-1	TRBJ1-1	.	.	TGCAGCGGCCTGGGGAGGGAGGCTTTCTTT	CSGLGREAFF
TRBV5-6	TRBJ1-1	few	.	TGTGCCAGCAGCCGGCCGGGGGCTGATAACACTGAAGCTTTCTTT	CASSRPGADNTEAFF
TRBV7-2	TRBJ1-2	.	.	TGTGCCAGCAGCCTTTCCGGGTTTCCCCGGAATGGCTACACCTTC	CASSLSGFPRNGYTF
TRBV29-1	TRBJ2-6	.	.	TGCAGCGTGAGAAGAGCTCACTCTGGGGCCAACGTCCGGACTTTC	CSVRRAHSGANVRTF
TRBV6-2/TRBV6-3	TRBJ2-3	.	TRBD1	TGTGCCAGCAGTGATAACAGGGGCCCAGATACGCAGTATTTT	CASSDNRGPDTQYF
TRBV7-2	TRBJ2-7	.	.	TGTGCCAGCAGCTTAGATCCAAAACGTATCTACGAGCAGTACTTC	CASSLDPKRIYEQYF
TRBV12-5	TRBJ2-5	.	.	TGTGCTAGTTCCCTCGAGGGGGGGCCCCAAGAGACCCAGTACTTC	CASSLEGGPQETQYF
TRBV21-1	TRBJ1-2	.	.	TGTGCCAGCAGCTATAGAATGACAGAACTAAACTATGGCTACACCTTC	CASSYRMTELNYGYTF
TRBV10-3	TRBJ1-2	.	TRBD1	TGTGCCATCAGTGAGTCGACTGACAGGGACTATGGCTACACCTTC	CAISESTDRDYGYTF
TRBV7-2	TRBJ1-1	.	.	TGTGCCAGCAACCTAAAGGGGGGCGTCACTGAAGCTTTCTTT	CASNLKGGVTEAFF
TRBV20-1	TRBJ2-5	few	.	TGCAGTGCTAGACAGATCAATTGGACCCAGTACTTC	CSARQINWTQYF
TRBV7-2	TRBJ1-2	.	.	TGTGCCAGCAGCTTGGATGGGATTTGGACACCTTATGGCTACACCTTC	CASSLDGIWTPYGYTF
TRBV7-9	TRBJ2-5	.	.	TGTGCCAGCAGCTTAGCCGGACTGTCTTGGAGCCGGTACTTC	CASSLAGLSWSRYF
TRBV10-3	TRBJ1-2	.	.	TGTGCCATCAGTGAGTCGGTGCCTGGCTACACCTTC	CAISESVPGYTF
TRBV6-5	TRBJ2-5	.	TRBD2	TGTGCCAGCAGTTACTCTAGGACTAAGGTCCGGGGGGAGCAGTACTTC	CASSYSRTKVRGEQYF
TRBV14	TRBJ1-4	.	.	TGTGCCAGCAGCCAATGGCAGGGAGATGAAAAACTGTTTTTT	CASSQWQGDEKLFF
TRBV28	TRBJ2-7	many	.	TGTGCCAGCAGCTCCCAGCTTTCCTACGAGCAGTACTTC	CASSSQLSYEQYF
TRBV18	TRBJ1-2	.	.	TGTGCCAGCTCACCGTCGTTTGCAGATAACTATGGCTACACCTTC	CASSPSFADNYGYTF
TRBV12-3/TRBV12-4	TRBJ2-3	many	.	TGTGCCAGCAGTCTCACTAACACAGATACGCAGTATTTT	CASSLTNTDTQYF
TRBV5-1	TRBJ2-3	few	TRBD1	TGCGCCAGCAGCTTGGAGGGGGACAGACTCACAGATACGCAGTATTTT	CASSLEGDRLTDTQYF
TRBV29-1	TRBJ1-2	.	.	TGCAGCGTTGAAGCGACAGTCAGCGGCCACACCTTC	CSVEATVSGHTF
TRBV3-1	TRBJ2-5	.	TRBD2	TGTGCCAGCAGCCAAGAAGGTGGCGGGGGGGGTAAGACCCAGTACTTC	CASSQEGGGGGKTQYF
TRBV2	TRBJ1-5	few	TRBD1	TGTGCCAGCAGTGACCGAGACAGGGACCAGCCCCAGCATTTT	CASSDRDRDQPQHF
TRBV7-2	TRBJ2-1	many	.	TGTGCCAGCAGCTTAAAACCGAGCTCCTACAATGAGCAGTTCTTC	CASSLKPSSYNEQFF